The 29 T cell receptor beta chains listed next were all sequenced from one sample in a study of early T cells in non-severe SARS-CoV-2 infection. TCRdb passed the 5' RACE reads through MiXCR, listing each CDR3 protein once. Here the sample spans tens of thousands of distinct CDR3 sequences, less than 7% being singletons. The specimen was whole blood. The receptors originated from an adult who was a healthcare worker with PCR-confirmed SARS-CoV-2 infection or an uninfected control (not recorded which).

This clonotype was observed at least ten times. CDR3 coding DNA: TGCGCCAGCAGCCAAGACAGGGGATCCTACAATGAGCAGTTCTTC. This encodes CASSQDRGSYNEQFF. The chain carries TRBV4-1 and TRBJ2-1; possible D gene TRBD1, 6 bases. There are 15 residues in the CDR3. Germline CDR1 reads MGHRA; CDR2 reads YSYEKL. V lost 0 bases and J 1 base, leaving 7 bases between the germline ends.

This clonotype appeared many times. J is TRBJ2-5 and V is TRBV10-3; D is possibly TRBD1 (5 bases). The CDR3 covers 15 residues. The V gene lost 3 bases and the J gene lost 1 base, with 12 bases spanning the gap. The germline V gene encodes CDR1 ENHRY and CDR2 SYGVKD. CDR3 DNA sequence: TGTGCCATCAGTGACGGAAGGGGTGGCCAAGAGACCCAGTACTTC. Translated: CAISDGRGGQETQYF.

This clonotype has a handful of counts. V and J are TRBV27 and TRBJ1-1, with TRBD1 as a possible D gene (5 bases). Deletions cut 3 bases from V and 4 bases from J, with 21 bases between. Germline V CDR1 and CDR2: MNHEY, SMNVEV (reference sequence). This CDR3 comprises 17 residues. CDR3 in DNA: TGTGCCAGCAGTTTTGTGTTTGGGGGAGGGTTGGCCACTGAAGCTTTCTTT. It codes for CASSFVFGGGLATEAFF.

CDR3: CASSYSRGQTYEQYF. CDR3 bases: TGTGCCAGCAGTTACTCTCGAGGACAGACCTACGAGCAGTACTTC. The chain joins TRBV6-6 to TRBJ2-7, with a possible D match to TRBD1 (6 bases). V was pared by 0 bases and J by 2 bases, with 11 bases between. The germline CDR1 and CDR2 sequences are MNHNY and SVGAGI (reference sequence). The CDR3 loop spans 15 amino acids.

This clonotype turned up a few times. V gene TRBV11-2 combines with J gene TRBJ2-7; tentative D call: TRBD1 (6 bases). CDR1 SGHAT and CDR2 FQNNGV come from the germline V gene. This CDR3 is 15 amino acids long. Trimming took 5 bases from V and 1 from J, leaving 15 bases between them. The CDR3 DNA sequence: TGTGCCAGCAGCCCACAGGGTCTTGGATCCTACGAGCAGTACTTC. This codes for CASSPQGLGSYEQYF.

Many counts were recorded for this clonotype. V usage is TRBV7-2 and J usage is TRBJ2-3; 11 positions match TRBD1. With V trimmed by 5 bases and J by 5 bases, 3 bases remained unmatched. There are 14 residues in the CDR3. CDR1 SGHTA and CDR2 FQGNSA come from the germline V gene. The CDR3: CASSQGQGVDTQYF. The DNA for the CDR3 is TGTGCCAGCAGCCAGGGACAGGGGGTAGATACGCAGTATTTT.

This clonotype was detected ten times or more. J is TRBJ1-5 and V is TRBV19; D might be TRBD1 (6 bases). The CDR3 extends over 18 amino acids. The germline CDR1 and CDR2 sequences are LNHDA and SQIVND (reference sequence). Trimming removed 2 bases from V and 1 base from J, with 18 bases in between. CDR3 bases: TGTGCCAGTAGTATATGGAGGCAGGGGACTTTCAGCAATCAGCCCCAGCATTTT. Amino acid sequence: CASSIWRQGTFSNQPQHF. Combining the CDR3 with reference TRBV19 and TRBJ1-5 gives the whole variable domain DGGITQSPKYLFRKEGQNVTLSCEQNLNHDAMYWYRQDPGQGLRLIYYSQIVNDFQKGDIAEGYSVSREKKESFPLTVTSAQKNPTAFYLCASSIWRQGTFSNQPQHFGDGTRLSIL.

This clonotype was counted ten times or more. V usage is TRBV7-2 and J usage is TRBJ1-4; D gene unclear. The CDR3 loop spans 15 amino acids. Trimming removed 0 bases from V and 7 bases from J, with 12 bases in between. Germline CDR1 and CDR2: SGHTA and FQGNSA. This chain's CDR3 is CASSLADGFGEKLFF. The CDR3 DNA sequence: TGTGCCAGCAGCTTAGCCGACGGTTTCGGTGAAAAACTGTTTTTT.

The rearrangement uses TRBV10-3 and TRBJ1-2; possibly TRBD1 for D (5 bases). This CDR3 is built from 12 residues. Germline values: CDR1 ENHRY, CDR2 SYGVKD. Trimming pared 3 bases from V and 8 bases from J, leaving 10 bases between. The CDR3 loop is CAISEGARGYTF. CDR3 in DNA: TGTGCCATCAGTGAAGGGGCGCGGGGCTACACCTTC.

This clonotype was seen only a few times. The CDR3, as DNA: TGTGCCAGCAGTTTCGGAATCGGACAGGGGCCCTCCTACGAGCAGTACTTC. Translation gives CASSFGIGQGPSYEQYF. The rearrangement links TRBV12-3 or TRBV12-4 to TRBJ2-7; 9 bases are a match to TRBD1. The CDR3 runs to 17 residues. V shed 3 bases and J 0 bases; nucleotides not matched to a gene: 9.

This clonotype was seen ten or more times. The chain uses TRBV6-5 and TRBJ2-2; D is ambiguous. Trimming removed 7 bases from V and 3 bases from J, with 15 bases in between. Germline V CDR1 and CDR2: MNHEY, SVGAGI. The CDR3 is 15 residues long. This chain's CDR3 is CASTKKGTYTGELFF. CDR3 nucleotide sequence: TGTGCCAGCACCAAAAAGGGTACCTACACCGGGGAGCTGTTTTTT.

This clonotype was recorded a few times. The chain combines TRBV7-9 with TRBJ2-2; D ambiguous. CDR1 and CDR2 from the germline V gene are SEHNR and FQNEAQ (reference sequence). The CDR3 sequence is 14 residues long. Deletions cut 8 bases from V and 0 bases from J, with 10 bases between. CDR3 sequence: CASHTDSNTGELFF. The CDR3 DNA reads TGTGCCAGCCATACAGATTCGAACACCGGGGAGCTGTTTTTT.

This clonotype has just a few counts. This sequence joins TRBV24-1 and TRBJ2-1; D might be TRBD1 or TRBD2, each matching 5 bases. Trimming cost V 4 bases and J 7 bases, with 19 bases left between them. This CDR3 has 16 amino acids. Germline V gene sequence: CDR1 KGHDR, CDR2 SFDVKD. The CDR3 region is CATSEPRDPTGNEQFF. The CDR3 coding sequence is TGTGCCACCAGTGAGCCCCGGGACCCTACTGGGAATGAGCAGTTCTTC.

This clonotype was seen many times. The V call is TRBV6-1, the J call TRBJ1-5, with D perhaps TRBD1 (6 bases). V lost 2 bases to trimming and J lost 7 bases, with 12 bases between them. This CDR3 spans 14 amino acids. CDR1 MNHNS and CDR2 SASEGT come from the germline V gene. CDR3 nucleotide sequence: TGTGCCAGCAGTGAATTGGACAGCGGCCAGCCCCAGCATTTT. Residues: CASSELDSGQPQHF.

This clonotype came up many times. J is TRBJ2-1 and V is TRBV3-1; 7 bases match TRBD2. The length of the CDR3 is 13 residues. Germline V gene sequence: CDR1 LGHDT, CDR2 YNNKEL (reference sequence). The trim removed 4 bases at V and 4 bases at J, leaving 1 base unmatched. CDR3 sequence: CASSPGGYNEQFF. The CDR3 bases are TGTGCCAGCAGCCCGGGAGGTTACAATGAGCAGTTCTTC.

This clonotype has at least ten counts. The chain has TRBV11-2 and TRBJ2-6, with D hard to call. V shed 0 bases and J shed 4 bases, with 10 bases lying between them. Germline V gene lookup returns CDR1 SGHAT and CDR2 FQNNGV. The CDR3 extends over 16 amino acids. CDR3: CASSLDRVPGANVLTF. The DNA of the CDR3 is TGTGCCAGCAGCTTAGATCGGGTCCCGGGGGCCAACGTCCTGACTTTC. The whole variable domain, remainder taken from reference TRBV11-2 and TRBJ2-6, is EAGVAQSPRYKIIEKRQSVAFWCNPISGHATLYWYQQILGQGPKLLIQFQNNGVVDDSQLPKDRFSAERLKGVDSTLKIQPAKLEDSAVYLCASSLDRVPGANVLTFGAGSRLTVL.

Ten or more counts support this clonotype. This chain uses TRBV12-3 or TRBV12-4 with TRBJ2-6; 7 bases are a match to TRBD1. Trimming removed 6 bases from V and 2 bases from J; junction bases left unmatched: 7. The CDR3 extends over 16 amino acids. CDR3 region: CASRKTGAAGANVLTF. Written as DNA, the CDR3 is TGTGCCAGCAGGAAAACAGGGGCGGCTGGGGCCAACGTCCTGACTTTC.

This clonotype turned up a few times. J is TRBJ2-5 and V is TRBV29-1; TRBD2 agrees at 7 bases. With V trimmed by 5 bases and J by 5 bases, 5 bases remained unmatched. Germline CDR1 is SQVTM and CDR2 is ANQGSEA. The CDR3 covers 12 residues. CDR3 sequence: CSVRGLSETQYF. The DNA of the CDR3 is TGCAGCGTTCGGGGACTATCGGAGACCCAGTACTTC.

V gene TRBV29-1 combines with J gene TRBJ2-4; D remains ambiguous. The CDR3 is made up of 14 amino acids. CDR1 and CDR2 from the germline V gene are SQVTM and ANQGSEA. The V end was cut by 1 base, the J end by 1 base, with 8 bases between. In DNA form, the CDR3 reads TGCAGCGTTGAAGGAGGAAACGCCAAAAACATTCAGTACTTC. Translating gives CSVEGGNAKNIQYF.

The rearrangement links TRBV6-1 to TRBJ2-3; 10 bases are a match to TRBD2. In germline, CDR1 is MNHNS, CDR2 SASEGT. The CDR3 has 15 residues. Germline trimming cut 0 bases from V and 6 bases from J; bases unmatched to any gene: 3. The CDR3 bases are TGTGCCAGCAGTGAAGCGGAGCGGGGGGGTGATACGCAGTATTTT. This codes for CASSEAERGGDTQYF.

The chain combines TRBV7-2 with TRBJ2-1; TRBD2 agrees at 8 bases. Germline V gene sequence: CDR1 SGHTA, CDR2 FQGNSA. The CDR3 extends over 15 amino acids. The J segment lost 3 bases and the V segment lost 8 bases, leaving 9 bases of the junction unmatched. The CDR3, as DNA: TGTGCCAGCCTAGTCGGGGGGGCGGGCTACAATGAGCAGTTCTTC. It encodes CASLVGGAGYNEQFF. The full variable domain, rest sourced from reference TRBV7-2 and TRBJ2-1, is GAGVSQSPSNKVTEKGKDVELRCDPISGHTALYWYRQSLGQGLEFLIYFQGNSAPDKSGLPSDRFSAERTGGSVSTLTIQRTQQEDSAVYLCASLVGGAGYNEQFFGPGTRLTVL.

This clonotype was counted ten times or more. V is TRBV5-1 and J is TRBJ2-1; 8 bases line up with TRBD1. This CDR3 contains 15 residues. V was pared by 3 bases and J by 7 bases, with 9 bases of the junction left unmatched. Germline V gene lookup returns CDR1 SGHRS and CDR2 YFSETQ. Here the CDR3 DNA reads TGCGCCAGCAGCTCCCCCGGGACAGGTGATAATGAGCAGTTCTTC. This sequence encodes CASSSPGTGDNEQFF.

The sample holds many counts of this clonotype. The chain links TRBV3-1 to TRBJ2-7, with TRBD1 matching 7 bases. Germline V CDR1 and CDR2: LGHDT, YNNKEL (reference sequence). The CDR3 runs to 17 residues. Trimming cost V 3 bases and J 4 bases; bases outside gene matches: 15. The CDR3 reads CASSHAGDDRVAYEQYF. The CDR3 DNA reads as TGTGCCAGCAGCCACGCTGGGGACGACAGGGTGGCGTACGAGCAGTACTTC.

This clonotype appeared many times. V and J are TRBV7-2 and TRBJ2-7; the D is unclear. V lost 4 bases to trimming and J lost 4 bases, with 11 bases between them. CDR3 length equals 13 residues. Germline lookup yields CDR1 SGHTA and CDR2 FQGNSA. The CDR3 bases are TGTGCCAGCAGCTCGCCAGGCCTATACGAGCAGTACTTC. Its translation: CASSSPGLYEQYF.

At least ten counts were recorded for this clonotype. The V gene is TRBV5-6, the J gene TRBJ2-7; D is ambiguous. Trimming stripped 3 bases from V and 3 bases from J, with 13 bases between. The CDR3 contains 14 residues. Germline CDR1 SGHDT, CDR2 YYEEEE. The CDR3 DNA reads TGTGCCAGCAGCTCGGACGTCGGTTACTACGAGCAGTACTTC. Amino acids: CASSSDVGYYEQYF.

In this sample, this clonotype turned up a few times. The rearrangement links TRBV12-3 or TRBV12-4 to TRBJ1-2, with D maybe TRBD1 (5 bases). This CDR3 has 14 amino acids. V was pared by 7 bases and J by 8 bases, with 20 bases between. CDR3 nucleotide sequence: TGTGCCAGCACCTCGGCAGGGCGGAGCGGCGGCTACACCTTC. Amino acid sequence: CASTSAGRSGGYTF.

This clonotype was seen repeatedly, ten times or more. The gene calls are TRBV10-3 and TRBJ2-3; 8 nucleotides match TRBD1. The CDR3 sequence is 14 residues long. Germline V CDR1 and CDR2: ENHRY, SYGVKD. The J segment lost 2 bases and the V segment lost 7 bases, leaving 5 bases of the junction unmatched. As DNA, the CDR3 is TGTGCCATCATCCAGGGGGCCCACACAGATACGCAGTATTTT. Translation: CAIIQGAHTDTQYF.

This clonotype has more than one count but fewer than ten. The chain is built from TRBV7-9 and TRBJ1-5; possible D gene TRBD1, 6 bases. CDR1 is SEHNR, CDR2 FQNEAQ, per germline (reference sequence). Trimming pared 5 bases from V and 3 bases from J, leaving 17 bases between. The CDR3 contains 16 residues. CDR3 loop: CASSPLTTGNNQPQHF. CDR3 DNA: TGTGCCAGCAGCCCACTCACCACAGGGAACAATCAGCCCCAGCATTTT.

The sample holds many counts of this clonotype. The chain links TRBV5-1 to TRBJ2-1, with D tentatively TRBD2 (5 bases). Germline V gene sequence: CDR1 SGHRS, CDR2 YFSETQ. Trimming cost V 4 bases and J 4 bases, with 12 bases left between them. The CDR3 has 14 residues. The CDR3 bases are TGCGCCAGCAGCCAAGAAGGACTTTACAATGAGCAGTTCTTC. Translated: CASSQEGLYNEQFF.